The 24 T cell receptor beta chains reported below all come from one sample, sequenced in a study of CD4+ T cells in melanoma. Profiling relied on immunoSEQ multiplex PCR, and the TCRdb table lists in-frame clones only, not all of them. The sample includes roughly 54,000 clones, 89% of them seen just once. What was sequenced was peripheral blood. These receptors were taken from a human donor with melanoma.

V usage is TRBV9 and J usage is TRBJ2-7; possible D gene TRBD1, 6 bases. Per the germline V gene, CDR1 is SGDLS and CDR2 is YYNGEE. The CDR3 spans 16 residues. V lost 0 bases to trimming and J lost 7 bases, with 20 bases between them. The chain's CDR3 is CASSVATQGTYGEQYF. The CDR3 DNA follows: TGTGCCAGCAGCGTAGCTACGCAGGGGACATATGGAGAGCAGTACTTC. The full variable domain, with the rest looked up from reference TRBV9 and TRBJ2-7, is DSGVTQTPKHLITATGQRVTLRCSPRSGDLSVYWYQQSLDQGLQFLIQYYNGEERAKGNILERFSAQQFPDLHSELNLSSLELGDSALYFCASSVATQGTYGEQYFGPGTRLTVT.

V and J are TRBV27 and TRBJ1-2, with 8 bases lining up with TRBD1. The germline CDR1 and CDR2 sequences are MNHEY and SMNVEV (reference sequence). Losses at the gene ends were 3 bases for V and 4 bases for J; bases not matched to a gene: 7. CDR3 length: 15 residues. CDR3 region: CASSLDGQGRYGYTF. Written as DNA, the CDR3 is TGTGCCAGCAGTTTGGACGGACAGGGTCGCTATGGCTACACCTTC.

The V and J genes are TRBV2 and TRBJ1-1; 8 positions match TRBD1. The germline V gene has CDR1 SNHLY and CDR2 FYNNEI. The CDR3 contains 15 residues. Losses at the gene ends were 3 bases for V and 7 bases for J; bases not matched to a gene: 10. Here the CDR3 reads CASSEFTGGYDEAFF. The CDR3 DNA is TGTGCCAGCAGTGAGTTCACAGGGGGATATGATGAAGCTTTCTTT.

This chain uses TRBV7-6 with TRBJ1-2, with D hard to call. Trimming stripped 1 base from V and 2 bases from J, with 11 bases between. Per germline, CDR1 SGHVS and CDR2 FNYEAQ. The CDR3 runs to 15 residues. The CDR3 here is CASSLESGANYGYTF. Written as DNA, the CDR3 is TGTGCCAGCAGCTTAGAATCGGGAGCCAACTATGGCTACACCTTC.

The chain has TRBV2 and TRBJ2-2, with TRBD2 matching over 7 bases. The germline V gene encodes CDR1 SNHLY and CDR2 FYNNEI. The CDR3 loop spans 13 amino acids. Trimming removed 6 bases from V and 7 bases from J; junction bases left unmatched: 5. The CDR3 DNA sequence: TGTGCCAGCAGCAGCGGGGCGGGCGGGGAGCTGTTTTTT. Amino acid sequence: CASSSGAGGELFF.

The V and J genes are TRBV19 and TRBJ2-2, with TRBD2 as a possible D gene (5 bases). The CDR3 runs 14 residues. In germline, CDR1 is LNHDA, CDR2 SQIVND (reference sequence). V was pared by 5 bases and J by 12 bases, with 19 bases between. The CDR3 DNA reads TGTGCCAGTAGTTCCGGACGAGGGAGCTTGAAGCTGTTTTTT. Translating gives CASSSGRGSLKLFF. Full variable domain (remainder filled in from reference TRBV19 and TRBJ2-2): DGGITQSPKYLFRKEGQNVTLSCEQNLNHDAMYWYRQDPGQGLRLIYYSQIVNDFQKGDIAEGYSVSREKKESFPLTVTSAQKNPTAFYLCASSSGRGSLKLFFGEGSRLTVL.

The chain has TRBV6-6 and TRBJ2-1; possibly TRBD1 for D (5 bases). CDR1 is MNHNY and CDR2 is SVGAGI in the germline V gene (reference sequence). Trimming stripped 0 bases from V and 3 bases from J, with 12 bases between. The CDR3 totals 16 residues. Here the CDR3 reads CASSYSGAGHYNEQFF. The CDR3, as DNA: TGTGCCAGCAGTTACTCTGGGGCAGGCCACTACAATGAGCAGTTCTTC.

The chain employs TRBV27 and TRBJ2-2; D is undetermined. Germline CDR1 MNHEY, CDR2 SMNVEV (reference sequence). The CDR3 is made up of 15 amino acids. The V gene lost 5 bases and the J gene lost 3 bases, with 13 bases spanning the gap. In DNA form, the CDR3 reads TGTGCCAGCAGTCCGCATATCGGGTACACCGGGGAGCTGTTTTTT. Encoded protein: CASSPHIGYTGELFF.

The V call is TRBV5-5, the J call TRBJ1-2, with 7 bases lining up with TRBD1. This CDR3 spans 15 amino acids. Germline V gives CDR1 SGHKS, CDR2 YYEKEE (reference sequence). Trimming removed 1 base from V and 8 bases from J; junction bases left unmatched: 11. The CDR3 nucleotides are TGTGCCAGCAGCTTGTTTGGCCGTCAGGGGGGCGGCTACACCTTC. It encodes CASSLFGRQGGGYTF. Filled out from reference TRBV5-5 and TRBJ1-2, the complete variable domain reads DAGVTQSPTHLIKTRGQQVTLRCSPISGHKSVSWYQQVLGQGPQFIFQYYEKEERGRGNFPDRFSARQFPNYSSELNVNALLLGDSALYLCASSLFGRQGGGYTFGSGTRLTVV.

V is TRBV7-8 and J is TRBJ1-2; perhaps TRBD1 as D (6 bases). This CDR3 comprises 15 residues. Looked up from germline, CDR1 is SGHVS and CDR2 is FQNEAQ. V lost 5 bases and J lost 8, with 21 bases in between. CDR3 bases: TGTGCCAGCAGCCCCTCCGGGACAATAAGTGGCGGCTACACCTTC. It encodes CASSPSGTISGGYTF.

The CDR3 loop is CASSPPQRDTYEQYF. For the CDR3, the DNA is TGTGCCAGCTCACCTCCCCAAAGGGACACCTACGAGCAGTACTTC. This sequence joins TRBV18 and TRBJ2-7, with a possible D match to TRBD1 (6 bases). Deletions cut 3 bases from V and 2 bases from J, with 14 bases between. CDR1 KGHSH and CDR2 LQKENI come from the germline V gene. This CDR3 contains 15 residues.

V usage is TRBV6-1 and J usage is TRBJ2-1; possible D gene TRBD1, 6 bases. V lost 0 bases, J lost 6 bases, and 9 bases lay in between. The CDR3 spans 14 residues. Germline values: CDR1 MNHNS, CDR2 SASEGT. The CDR3 DNA is TGTGCCAGCAGTGAAGCGGAAGGGGGCAATGAGCAGTTCTTC. This gives the protein CASSEAEGGNEQFF.

The chain couples TRBV11-2 to TRBJ2-7, with TRBD2 as a possible D gene (5 bases). Trimming shortened V by 6 bases and J by 3 bases, and 9 bases separated the two germline ends. The germline V gene has CDR1 SGHAT and CDR2 FQNNGV. This CDR3 contains 12 residues. This chain's CDR3 is CASRVGLYEQYF. CDR3 bases: TGTGCCAGCAGAGTCGGACTCTACGAGCAGTACTTC.

The chain uses TRBV13 and TRBJ2-7; D is possibly TRBD1 (6 bases). V lost 5 bases and J 5 bases, leaving 13 bases between the germline ends. Germline CDR1 is PRHDT and CDR2 is FYEKMQ (reference sequence). The CDR3 runs 13 residues. The CDR3 region has the DNA TGTGCCAGCAGCAGCGCAGGGGCCGACGAGCAGTACTTC. Translated: CASSSAGADEQYF.

In this sample, this clone turned up a few times. The chain has TRBV12-5 and TRBJ2-1, with D possibly matching TRBD1 (5 bases). The CDR3 covers 14 residues. Trimming took off 2 bases at V and 4 bases at J, with 9 bases between the two ends. CDR1 and CDR2 (germline): LGHNT, FRNRAP. This CDR3 reads CASGLTGPYNEQFF. CDR3 coding DNA: TGTGCTAGTGGTTTGACAGGACCTTACAATGAGCAGTTCTTC.

The chain carries TRBV7-6 and TRBJ2-3, with a weak D call TRBD1 (5 bases). The V gene's germline CDR1 is SGHVS and CDR2 FNYEAQ. Between the trimmed V and J ends, which lost 1 base and 7 bases, there was a span of 18 bases. The CDR3 has 16 residues. CDR3 region: CASSLGLGPDRHTQYF. DNA of the CDR3: TGTGCCAGCAGCTTAGGGTTGGGGCCAGACCGGCATACGCAGTATTTT.

In the case of this clone: An end of the junction does not agree with germline; a read error may underlie this. The V call is TRBV6-1, the J call TRBJ2-5; TRBD1 agrees at 9 bases. The CDR3 is 16 residues long. Germline CDR1 MNHNS, CDR2 SASEGT. The CDR3 is CASREEGQGSGETQYF. CDR3 bases: TGTGCCAGCAGGGAAGAGGGACAGGGCTCCGGGGAGACCCAGTACTTC.

This clone was counted only a few times. Mismatch with germline at one junction end may stem from a read error. V and J are TRBV10-3 and TRBJ1-2; D might be TRBD1 (6 bases). This CDR3 region has 15 residues. Germline CDR1 is ENHRY and CDR2 is SYGVKD. The CDR3 region has the DNA TGTGCCAGCAGTTACCTTACAGGGACCAACTATGGCTACACCTTC. Its translation is CASSYLTGTNYGYTF.

The chain employs TRBV4-2 and TRBJ2-1; D is undetermined. V was cut by 1 base and J by 2 bases, with 9 bases left in between. Germline V CDR1 and CDR2: LGHNA, YNFKEQ. CDR3 length: 15 residues. For the CDR3, the DNA is TGTGCCAGCAGCCAAGGGACGGCGACCTACAATGAGCAGTTCTTC. Amino acids: CASSQGTATYNEQFF.

The V gene is TRBV6-1, the J gene TRBJ2-2, with TRBD2 identical over 12 bases. Germline CDR1 reads MNHNS; CDR2 reads SASEGT. Trimming took 7 bases from V and 6 from J; bases not matched to a gene: 6. This CDR3 is 15 amino acids long. The CDR3 sequence: CASTTLAGGSGELFF. The CDR3 DNA is TGTGCCAGCACCACACTAGCGGGGGGATCCGGGGAGCTGTTTTTT.

J is TRBJ1-4 and V is TRBV19, with TRBD1 as a possible D gene (6 bases). The germline V and J ends were trimmed by 5 bases and 6 bases, with 13 bases remaining between them. The CDR3 contains 14 residues. The V gene's germline CDR1 is LNHDA and CDR2 SQIVND (reference sequence). The CDR3 region has the DNA TGTGCCAGTAGTGCCGACAGGAATCATGAAAAACTGTTTTTT. Translated, it gives CASSADRNHEKLFF.

This chain uses TRBV5-1 with TRBJ1-4; 9 nucleotides align to TRBD1. This CDR3 is 15 amino acids long. Losses at the gene ends were 4 bases for V and 6 bases for J; bases not matched to a gene: 7. Germline V gene sequence: CDR1 SGHRS, CDR2 YFSETQ. Here the CDR3 reads CASSPAGTGYEKLFF. CDR3 sequence (DNA): TGCGCCAGCAGCCCGGCTGGGACAGGGTATGAAAAACTGTTTTTT.

The chain couples TRBV4-1 to TRBJ2-1, with 7 nucleotides matching TRBD1. Germline V gene lookup returns CDR1 MGHRA and CDR2 YSYEKL. There are 16 residues in the CDR3. Trimming at V came to 4 bases and at J to 1 base, leaving 7 bases not matched to a gene. As DNA, the CDR3 is TGCGCCAGCAGCCGCCACAGGGGCGTATCCTACAATGAGCAGTTCTTC. Translated: CASSRHRGVSYNEQFF.

This chain uses TRBV28 with TRBJ2-7; D remains ambiguous. CDR3 length: 10 amino acids. Trimming left V 8 bases short and J 2 bases short, with 4 bases between. The germline CDR1 and CDR2 sequences are MDHEN and SYDVKM. The CDR3 loop is CASATYEQYF. The CDR3 DNA sequence: TGTGCCAGCGCCACCTACGAGCAGTACTTC. The entire variable domain, with the rest obtained from reference TRBV28 and TRBJ2-7, is as follows: DVKVTQSSRYLVKRTGEKVFLECVQDMDHENMFWYRQDPGLGLRLIYFSYDVKMKEKGDIPEGYSVSREKKERFSLILESASTNQTSMYLCASATYEQYFGPGTRLTVT.